The 3 T cell receptor beta chains in this list originate from one sample, sequenced in a study of CD8 T cells in Susac syndrome. An input of roughly 0.5 to 1 ug of RNA was subjected to reverse transcription using random hexamers. In TCRdb, the immunoSEQ multiplex PCR reads were re-called with MiXCR into one record per CDR3 protein. Of about 130,000 distinct CDR3 sequences listed, more than 75% are singletons. Sample: CD8+ T cells from PBMCs. All receptors come from a human donor with multiple sclerosis.

The CDR3 sequence: CASSKRGVYEQYF. The CDR3 DNA is TGTGCCAGTAGTAAGAGGGGCGTCTACGAGCAGTACTTC. V gene TRBV19 combines with J gene TRBJ2-7; the D gene could be TRBD1 or TRBD2 (5 bases each). The CDR3 has 13 residues. The germline CDR1 and CDR2 sequences are LNHDA and SQIVND (reference sequence). V dropped 4 bases and J dropped 3 bases, with 10 bases sitting between them. The complete variable domain, with remaining parts taken from reference TRBV19 and TRBJ2-7, reads DGGITQSPKYLFRKEGQNVTLSCEQNLNHDAMYWYRQDPGQGLRLIYYSQIVNDFQKGDIAEGYSVSREKKESFPLTVTSAQKNPTAFYLCASSKRGVYEQYFGPGTRLTVT.

CDR3: CASSFVADTQYF. The CDR3 DNA is TGTGCCAGCAGTTTTGTAGCAGATACGCAGTATTTT. V gene TRBV12-3 or TRBV12-4 combines with J gene TRBJ2-3, with D unclear. This CDR3 contains 12 residues. Trimming shortened V by 3 bases and J by 4 bases, and 5 bases separated the two germline ends.

CDR3 amino acids: CSAYRAVTTEAFF. The CDR3 DNA is TGCAGTGCCTACAGAGCCGTTACCACTGAAGCTTTCTTT. The chain combines TRBV20-1 with TRBJ1-1; D gene ambiguous. The CDR3 sequence is 13 residues long. In germline, CDR1 is DFQATT, CDR2 SNEGSKA (reference sequence). The V end was cut by 6 bases, the J end by 4 bases, with 15 bases between.